Shown below are 21 T cell receptor beta chains from a single sample sequenced in a study of shared T cell receptors in the human thymus. Repertoires were generated with immunoSEQ multiplex PCR, while TCRdb's copy carries only in-frame clones and drops some. The sample lists about 660,000 clones; 70% to 90% were seen once. This same sample was also taken into another study, of human thymus T cells.

The specimen was thymocytes. The receptors derive from a boy in the first two years of life with a congenital heart defect.

The chain has TRBV6-1 and TRBJ2-2; a possible D gene is TRBD1 (5 bases). The CDR3 contains 12 residues. The germline CDR1 and CDR2 sequences are MNHNS and SASEGT. V lost 6 bases and J 5 bases, leaving 7 bases between the germline ends. The CDR3 DNA follows: TGTGCCAGCAGACAGGCGACCGGGGAGCTGTTTTTT. Its protein is CASRQATGELFF.

The chain has TRBV25-1 and TRBJ1-1; D perhaps matches TRBD1 (5 bases). From germline, CDR1 is MGHDK and CDR2 SYGVNS. V lost 8 bases, J lost 5 bases, and 12 bases lay in between. This CDR3 has 12 residues. Written as DNA, the CDR3 is TGTGCCAGCGGGGCAGGGAAAACTGAAGCTTTCTTT. Its translation: CASGAGKTEAFF. The full variable domain, completed using reference TRBV25-1 and TRBJ1-1, is EADIYQTPRYLVIGTGKKITLECSQTMGHDKMYWYQQDPGMELHLIHYSYGVNSTEKGDLSSESTVSRIRTEHFPLTLESARPSHTSQYLCASGAGKTEAFFGQGTRLTVV.

This sequence joins TRBV6-5 and TRBJ2-1; 13 bases are a match to TRBD2. The CDR3 length is 16 residues. CDR1 is MNHEY and CDR2 is SVGAGI in the germline V gene. J lost 5 bases, V lost 2 bases, and 3 bases had no gene match. CDR3 DNA sequence: TGTGCCAGCAGTTACGGACTAGCGGGAGCCGACAATGAGCAGTTCTTC. Amino acids: CASSYGLAGADNEQFF.

J is TRBJ2-7 and V is TRBV14; 7 bases are shared with TRBD2. Germline lookup yields CDR1 SGHDN and CDR2 FVKESK. V shed 0 bases, J shed 2 bases, and the junction held 16 bases outside the gene matches. This CDR3 has 19 residues. The chain's CDR3 is CASSQDRRRAASGPYEQYF. The CDR3 DNA is TGTGCCAGCAGCCAAGATAGGAGAAGGGCCGCTAGCGGACCCTACGAGCAGTACTTC.

The rearrangement joins TRBV7-3 to TRBJ1-4; perhaps TRBD1 as D (5 bases). V lost 3 bases to trimming and J lost 6 bases, with 20 bases between them. The V gene's germline CDR1 is SGHTA and CDR2 FQGTGA. CDR3 length: 17 amino acids. The CDR3 spells CASSFGPKTALHEKLFF. The DNA for the CDR3 is TGTGCCAGCAGCTTTGGTCCCAAGACAGCCCTCCATGAAAAACTGTTTTTT.

The chain couples TRBV2 to TRBJ2-2, with 7 positions matching TRBD2. The junction had 4 bases not matched to a gene; V was cut back by 4 bases and J by 2 bases. The CDR3 is 15 amino acids. Per germline, CDR1 SNHLY and CDR2 FYNNEI. The CDR3 here is CASSGASGNTGELFF. The DNA of the CDR3 is TGTGCCAGCAGTGGGGCTAGCGGCAACACCGGGGAGCTGTTTTTT.

CDR3 loop: CASSLVSGDIQYF. CDR3 sequence (DNA): TGTGCCAGCAGCTTGGTTAGCGGTGACATTCAGTACTTC. V usage is TRBV5-6 and J usage is TRBJ2-4; maybe TRBD2 (6 bases). The ends were cut back, 0 bases at V and 8 bases at J, with 9 bases in the middle. Germline V gene sequence: CDR1 SGHDT, CDR2 YYEEEE. The CDR3 loop spans 13 amino acids.

The chain employs TRBV13 and TRBJ1-5; maybe TRBD1 (5 bases). V dropped 0 bases and J dropped 2 bases, with 5 bases sitting between them. Germline values: CDR1 PRHDT, CDR2 FYEKMQ (reference sequence). The CDR3 is made up of 14 amino acids. The DNA for the CDR3 is TGTGCCAGCAGCTTAGGAGGGGGCAATCAGCCCCAGCATTTT. Translating gives CASSLGGGNQPQHF.

V gene TRBV27 combines with J gene TRBJ1-5, with D possibly being TRBD1 (5 bases). V was shortened by 6 bases and J by 0 bases, with 9 bases between the two germline ends. Germline V lookup: CDR1 MNHEY, CDR2 SMNVEV (reference sequence). The CDR3 sequence is 14 residues long. The CDR3 DNA is TGTGCCAGCAGATGGGGGGATAGCAATCAGCCCCAGCATTTT. Its translation: CASRWGDSNQPQHF.

This rearrangement joins TRBV7-9 to TRBJ2-7; D unclear. CDR3 length: 12 amino acids. Trimming took 2 bases from V and 3 from J, leaving 5 bases between them. Germline V gives CDR1 SEHNR, CDR2 FQNEAQ (reference sequence). The CDR3 DNA reads as TGTGCCAGCAGCTTAAACAGCTACGAGCAGTACTTC. This encodes CASSLNSYEQYF. Using reference TRBV7-9 and TRBJ2-7 for the parts outside the CDR3, the full variable domain is DTGVSQNPRHKITKRGQNVTFRCDPISEHNRLYWYRQTLGQGPEFLTYFQNEAQLEKSRLLSDRFSAERPKGSFSTLEIQRTEQGDSAMYLCASSLNSYEQYFGPGTRLTVT.

The J gene is TRBJ2-7, the V gene TRBV7-9, with 16 nucleotides matching TRBD2. Germline CDR1 SEHNR, CDR2 FQNEAQ (reference sequence). This CDR3 has 19 residues. J lost 5 bases, V lost 1 base, and 11 bases had no gene match. This CDR3 reads CASSLEGQGTSGRAHEQYF. DNA of the CDR3: TGTGCCAGCAGCTTAGAGGGACAGGGGACTAGCGGGAGGGCCCACGAGCAGTACTTC.

The chain couples TRBV4-1 to TRBJ2-4, with 7 bases that match TRBD2. Trimming cost V 3 bases and J 0 bases; bases outside gene matches: 8. The CDR3 spans 17 residues. Germline values: CDR1 MGHRA, CDR2 YSYEKL. The CDR3 sequence is CASSHAPGGIAKNIQYF. CDR3 sequence (DNA): TGCGCCAGCAGCCACGCCCCCGGGGGGATAGCCAAAAACATTCAGTACTTC.

This clone has more than one count but fewer than ten. The chain couples TRBV6-5 to TRBJ2-1, with D possibly being TRBD1 (6 bases). Germline V gene data show CDR1 as MNHEY and CDR2 as SVGAGI. The CDR3 totals 11 residues. The CDR3 DNA is TGTGGCTCAGGGGACCCCGATGAGCAGTTCTTC. It specifies CGSGDPDEQFF.

The chain combines TRBV6-1 with TRBJ2-5; D may be TRBD2 (5 bases). From germline, CDR1 is MNHNS and CDR2 SASEGT. Trimming removed 5 bases from V and 2 bases from J, with 12 bases in between. This CDR3 has 14 residues. CDR3 DNA sequence: TGTGCCAGCAGTTGGACCCGGAGGCAAGAGACCCAGTACTTC. The encoded protein is CASSWTRRQETQYF.

This rearrangement joins TRBV4-1 to TRBJ2-7, with 13 bases aligning to TRBD2. This CDR3 contains 16 residues. Germline lookup yields CDR1 MGHRA and CDR2 YSYEKL. With 4 bases clipped from V and 3 bases from J, the junction kept 6 bases outside the gene matches. CDR3 sequence: CASSPRTSGRDYEQYF. CDR3 sequence (DNA): TGCGCCAGCAGCCCCCGGACTAGCGGGAGAGACTACGAGCAGTACTTC.

V gene TRBV29-1 combines with J gene TRBJ2-2; D is ambiguous. From germline, CDR1 is SQVTM and CDR2 ANQGSEA. Trimming took 0 bases from V and 1 from J, leaving 6 bases between them. The CDR3 covers 14 residues. The CDR3 nucleotides are TGCAGCGTTGAAGATCAACTGAACACCGGGGAGCTGTTTTTT. Translated, it gives CSVEDQLNTGELFF.

V and J are TRBV6-5 and TRBJ2-5; TRBD2 is a possible D gene (6 bases). The ends were cut back, 6 bases at V and 5 bases at J, with 16 bases in the middle. Germline CDR1 reads MNHEY; CDR2 reads SVGAGI. CDR3 length: 14 residues. The CDR3 loop is CASRGSTGVETQYF. DNA for the CDR3: TGTGCCAGCAGGGGTTCCACGGGAGTCGAGACCCAGTACTTC.

The chain has TRBV27 and TRBJ2-6; 8 positions agree with TRBD1. The trim removed 5 bases at V and 0 bases at J, leaving 9 bases unmatched. This CDR3 spans 18 amino acids. In germline, CDR1 is MNHEY, CDR2 SMNVEV (reference sequence). CDR3 loop: CASSTRDRCSSGANVLTF. In nucleotides, the CDR3 is TGTGCCAGCAGTACCCGGGACAGGTGTAGCTCTGGGGCCAACGTCCTGACTTTC. The full variable domain, completed using reference TRBV27 and TRBJ2-6, is EAQVTQNPRYLITVTGKKLTVTCSQNMNHEYMSWYRQDPGLGLRQIYYSMNVEVTDKGDVPEGYKVSRKEKRNFPLILESPSPNQTSLYFCASSTRDRCSSGANVLTFGAGSRLTVL.

This sequence joins TRBV15 and TRBJ1-3; 9 positions agree with TRBD1. The CDR3 extends over 18 amino acids. The junction had 9 bases not matched to a gene; V was cut back by 3 bases and J by 0 bases. Per the germline V gene, CDR1 is LNHNV and CDR2 is YYDKDF (reference sequence). This CDR3 reads CATSSGTGSFLSGNTIYF. DNA of the CDR3: TGTGCCACCAGCAGCGGGACAGGGTCTTTTCTCTCTGGAAACACCATATATTTT. Full variable domain (missing parts from reference TRBV15 and TRBJ1-3): DAMVIQNPRYQVTQFGKPVTLSCSQTLNHNVMYWYQQKSSQAPKLLFHYYDKDFNNEADTPDNFQSRRPNTSFCFLDIRSPGLGDTAMYLCATSSGTGSFLSGNTIYFGEGSWLTVV.

The chain combines TRBV15 with TRBJ2-1; 9 bases are shared with TRBD2. The germline CDR1 and CDR2 sequences are LNHNV and YYDKDF (reference sequence). J was trimmed by 5 bases and V by 1 base; bases with no gene match: 15. The CDR3 is 19 amino acids. The CDR3 region has the DNA TGTGCCACCAGCAGAGGGAGGGGGCGCGCGGGAGGGCCTGACAATGAGCAGTTCTTC. It translates to CATSRGRGRAGGPDNEQFF.

This chain uses TRBV6-1 with TRBJ1-1; 7 bases are a match to TRBD1. Germline lookup yields CDR1 MNHNS and CDR2 SASEGT. The CDR3 consists of 15 residues. Trimming removed 3 bases from V and 0 bases from J; junction bases left unmatched: 4. The CDR3 is CASSEGQSMNTEAFF. In DNA, the CDR3 is TGTGCCAGCAGTGAGGGACAGAGCATGAACACTGAAGCTTTCTTT.